The entry below describes one T cell receptor beta chain. The antigen is undetermined. Assay used: immunoSEQ multiplex PCR; TCRdb lists only in-frame clones, some missing. The repertoire includes some 130,000 clones, approximately 94% of them detected once, and 7.5% to 9.5% sits in the top ten. These data originate in a study of T cell responses to AZD1222 COVID-19 vaccine. The CDR3 totals 13 residues. Germline values: CDR1 MNHEY, CDR2 SMNVEV (reference sequence). The V and J ends lost 6 bases and 4 bases respectively, with 12 bases between them. The study's findings and limits: No day 14 peak samples; only post-peak repertoires were characterized. Clonal diversity was possibly underestimated, and white British individuals and females predominated among donors. The study found vaccine-associated CD4 TCRs spanning spike, dominant at 160-218 and 743-854. The study identified only five to seven AZD1222 recipients as seropositive at baseline.

The chain couples TRBV27 to TRBJ1-1, with D possibly TRBD1 on 5 matching bases. The receptor was isolated from an adult in good health. The sequencing here drew on peripheral blood, taken on day 0 of AZD1222 vaccination. The chain's CDR3 is CASRKRGVTEAFF. CDR3 nucleotides: TGTGCCAGCAGAAAAAGGGGTGTCACTGAAGCTTTCTTT.